The sequence of this T cell receptor (beta chain) was determined in a study of shared clonotypes between healthy human individuals. Findings and limits, study-wide: Richness estimates generally favored naive over memory subsets. What limited the represented genetic and exposure-history diversity was the small number of donors.

In regard to this clone: Antigen: not known. The same CDR3 arises from other DNA sequences in this sample as well.

The method was immunoSEQ multiplex PCR; TCRdb's version includes in-frame clones alone and lacks a portion of them. Of about 580,000 clones listed, roughly 98% are singletons. With 1 base removed from V and 2 bases from J, the gap between germline ends came to 9 bases. The germline V gene encodes CDR1 GTSNPN and CDR2 SVGIG (reference sequence). The CDR3 length is 13 residues. CD8 cells classed as naive were CD45RO-negative and positively selected for CCR7, excluding terminally differentiated effector memory CD45RA+ cells. Recent vaccinations or acute infections were absent in the healthy HIV-negative adult donors.

Sequencing input: naive CD8+ T cells sorted from blood. This receptor was identified in a man younger than 40 in good health. The chain recombines TRBV30 with TRBJ2-7, with D uncertain. The CDR3 region has the DNA TGTGCCTGGAGTGGGACGGATCCCTACGAGCAGTACTTC. Protein: CAWSGTDPYEQYF.